Included here is one TCR beta chain sequence, with context. What it binds is not known. This entry belongs to a study of vaccination and CD4 T cells after COVID-19. Overall study context: Convalescent persons amounted to six males plus four females, two of whom were Hispanic. Study-level points and caveats: Apart from involving relatively few convalescent patients, the work omitted early post-infection timepoints. The median proportion of reactive clones detected only post-vaccination in convalescent patients was approximately 90%. Convalescent patients displayed spike mono-reactivity in 304 of 307 vaccine-specific clones.

TCRdb re-called the PCR reads with MiXCR, one entry per CDR3 protein. Here the sample spans about 19,000 distinct CDR3 sequences, 60% to 80% being singletons. The TCR was taken from a human donor who had recovered from COVID-19. The sample consisted of CD4+ T cells from blood, taken before SARS-CoV-2 vaccination.

CDR3 DNA sequence: TGTGCCAGTAGTCTAGGCCAGGAACAAGAGACCCAGTACTTC. Translation gives CASSLGQEQETQYF. The J gene is TRBJ2-5, the V gene TRBV19; D ambiguous. The V and J ends lost 5 bases and 2 bases respectively, with 12 bases between them. Germline V gives CDR1 LNHDA, CDR2 SQIVND (reference sequence). This CDR3 is 14 amino acids long.